This TCR beta chain was found in a study of esophageal squamous cell carcinoma under preoperative chemotherapy. Study summary: TCR repertoires were profiled from both peripheral blood T cells and tumor-infiltrating lymphocytes.

As regards this clonotype: Its target is not known.

Time point specified: after preoperative PTX-NDP chemotherapy. Patients received paclitaxel-nedaplatin as preoperative chemotherapy before surgery. TCRdb analysed the PCR reads with MiXCR anew, one entry per CDR3 protein. Among about 18,000 distinct CDR3 sequences listed, 46% were seen once. Overall study findings and caveats: After treatment, tumor-infiltrating lymphocytes apparently came partly from blood T cells. Abundant clones tended to shrink rather than expand after paclitaxel-nedaplatin.

This CDR3 has 15 residues. This sample was gathered from a patient given preoperative chemotherapy. The gene calls are TRBV12-3 or TRBV12-4 and TRBJ2-1; 10 bases line up with TRBD2. The DNA matches TRBJ2-7 better at its end, which makes the J call doubtful. The source is a human donor with esophageal squamous cell carcinoma. The donor label of this sample is uncertain. The CDR3 spells CASSLGAGGSNEQYF. The CDR3 nucleotides are TGTGCCAGCAGTTTAGGAGCGGGAGGGTCCAATGAGCAGTACTTC.